This note documents a single TCR beta chain sequence. The antigen remains unidentified. These data originate in a study of CD8+ T cells in alopecia areata. As for the study in general: Among treated patients, oral tofacitinib was administered at 5 to 10 mg twice daily. Study-wide results and caveats: Across lesional scalp, and particularly alopecia totalis/universalis, clonality surpassed that of normal scalp. The study found that many expanded lesional clones persisted in scalp and blood during tofacitinib.

The sample's treatment: oral pan-JAK inhibitor, 5-10 mg twice daily. Collected material from alopecia areata patients comprised lesional scalp punch biopsies and peripheral blood. V was cut by 4 bases and J by 6 bases, with 7 bases left in between. CDR1 is SEHNR and CDR2 is FQNEAQ in the germline V gene (reference sequence). The CDR3 extends over 11 amino acids. RNA was extracted and reverse transcribed into cDNA as the sequencing template. TCRdb keeps only in-frame clones here, not all; method: immunoSEQ multiplex PCR. The sample shows about 99,000 clones, approximately 90% of them seen only once. The receptor comes from a human donor with alopecia areata. The genes are TRBV7-9 and TRBJ2-7, with D perhaps being TRBD1 or TRBD2 (5 bases each). The specimen was CD8+ T cells sorted from blood, collected at approximately week 30, from a patient treated with tofacitinib. CDR3 residues: CASSSGGEQYF. CDR3 DNA: TGTGCCAGCAGCTCTGGGGGCGAGCAGTACTTC.